The 27 T cell receptor beta chains reported below all come from one sample, sequenced in a study of Ad26.COV2.S vaccination and SARS-CoV-2 variants. Some clones are missing from TCRdb's copy, which holds only in-frame ones; the method was immunoSEQ multiplex PCR. This sample has about 350,000 clones; about nine tenths occur once, and the top ten carry 5.5% to 7%. This sample's treatment: around 19 received Ad26.COV2.S at low or high dose, single or two shots; roughly five received placebo; per-sample allocation not given. The investigators took samples on day 63 after the first vaccine or placebo injection. Sequencing used peripheral blood, obtained in a trial of Ad26.COV2.S vaccine versus placebo. These TCRs come from a person between 18 and 59 years old who received the Ad26.COV2.S COVID-19 vaccine or a placebo.

The chain employs TRBV5-8 and TRBJ1-5, with TRBD1 matching 8 bases. Germline V CDR1 and CDR2: SGHTS, YDEGEE. The CDR3 sequence is 15 residues long. The junction had 9 bases not matched to a gene; V was cut back by 5 bases and J by 5 bases. The CDR3 reads CASRPATGGHQPQHF. For the CDR3, the DNA is TGTGCCAGCAGACCCGCAACAGGGGGTCATCAGCCCCAGCATTTT.

The rearrangement uses TRBV2 and TRBJ1-4; TRBD1 agrees at 10 bases. CDR3 length: 15 amino acids. Trimming removed 3 bases from V and 8 bases from J; junction bases left unmatched: 6. CDR1 is SNHLY, CDR2 FYNNEI, per germline. This CDR3 reads CASSDDRGRREKLFF. In nucleotides, the CDR3 is TGTGCCAGCAGTGACGACAGGGGGCGAAGGGAAAAACTGTTTTTT.

This clone was detected a few times. The chain combines TRBV27 with TRBJ2-7; 9 bases are shared with TRBD2. V was clipped by 6 bases and J by 0 bases; unmatched bases: 6. The CDR3 runs 15 residues. Germline V CDR1 and CDR2: MNHEY, SMNVEV (reference sequence). CDR3 nucleotides: TGTGCCAGCAGGCAGACTAGCGGAAACTCCTACGAGCAGTACTTC. It encodes CASRQTSGNSYEQYF.

The chain joins TRBV15 to TRBJ1-5; possibly TRBD1 for D (6 bases). Germline V lookup: CDR1 LNHNV, CDR2 YYDKDF (reference sequence). The CDR3 is 17 amino acids. Trimming stripped 1 base from V and 1 base from J, with 14 bases between. CDR3 loop: CATSRVLGQGSNQPQHF. In DNA, the CDR3 is TGTGCCACCAGCAGAGTACTCGGCCAGGGGAGCAATCAGCCCCAGCATTTT. The full variable domain, completed using reference TRBV15 and TRBJ1-5, is DAMVIQNPRYQVTQFGKPVTLSCSQTLNHNVMYWYQQKSSQAPKLLFHYYDKDFNNEADTPDNFQSRRPNTSFCFLDIRSPGLGDTAMYLCATSRVLGQGSNQPQHFGDGTRLSIL.

V and J are TRBV28 and TRBJ2-5, with 8 bases matching TRBD1. Germline V lookup: CDR1 MDHEN, CDR2 SYDVKM. The ends lost 7 bases at V and 5 bases at J; junction bases unmatched: 9. The CDR3 loop spans 14 amino acids. Here the CDR3 DNA reads TGTGCCAGCAACCCAGGGGGCCGTTGGGAGACCCAGTACTTC. This gives the protein CASNPGGRWETQYF.

This clone has a single count. The genes are TRBV2 and TRBJ2-7; the match to TRBD1 covers 7 bases. Germline assignment: CDR1 SNHLY and CDR2 FYNNEI. The V gene end was trimmed by 4 bases and the J gene end by 2 bases; junction bases not matched to a gene: 5. The CDR3 runs 14 residues. The CDR3 bases are TGTGCCAGCAGTGCTTGGGACAGCACCTACGAGCAGTACTTC. Translated: CASSAWDSTYEQYF. Full variable domain (missing parts from reference TRBV2 and TRBJ2-7): EPEVTQTPSHQVTQMGQEVILRCVPISNHLYFYWYRQILGQKVEFLVSFYNNEISEKSEIFDDQFSVERPDGSNFTLKIRSTKLEDSAMYFCASSAWDSTYEQYFGPGTRLTVT.

This clone was seen once. This sequence joins TRBV10-3 and TRBJ2-3; D not resolved. Trimming stripped 4 bases from V and 4 bases from J, with 6 bases between. The CDR3 is 12 residues long. The germline gives CDR1 ENHRY, CDR2 SYGVKD. The CDR3 DNA is TGTGCCATCAGTGCGGCTCCAGATACGCAGTATTTT. It translates to CAISAAPDTQYF.

This clone was seen more than once but under ten times. The chain uses TRBV9 and TRBJ1-1; 8 positions match TRBD1. Germline V gene sequence: CDR1 SGDLS, CDR2 YYNGEE. V shed 0 bases, J shed 0 bases, and the junction held 16 bases outside the gene matches. The CDR3 is made up of 20 amino acids. The CDR3 region is CASSVGVRPARQGMNTEAFF. DNA of the CDR3: TGTGCCAGCAGCGTAGGCGTCCGACCCGCTAGACAGGGGATGAACACTGAAGCTTTCTTT.

The chain combines TRBV30 with TRBJ1-6; D is ambiguous. V was cut by 5 bases and J by 9 bases, with 17 bases left in between. The CDR3 extends over 14 amino acids. CDR1 and CDR2 (germline): GTSNPN, SVGIG (reference sequence). The CDR3 protein is CAWSEPGVVSPLHF. CDR3 sequence (DNA): TGTGCCTGGTCTGAACCGGGAGTTGTTTCACCCCTCCACTTT.

The rearrangement links TRBV7-2 to TRBJ2-7; D perhaps matches TRBD2 (5 bases). The CDR3 contains 13 residues. Germline V gene data show CDR1 as SGHTA and CDR2 as FQGNSA. The V gene lost 3 bases and the J gene lost 4 bases, with 10 bases spanning the gap. For the CDR3, the DNA is TGTGCCAGCAGCTTCTCCGGACTGTACGAGCAGTACTTC. This sequence encodes CASSFSGLYEQYF.

The chain employs TRBV4-3 and TRBJ2-5, with D possibly TRBD1 on 5 matching bases. Trimming pared 0 bases from V and 4 bases from J, leaving 12 bases between. CDR1 and CDR2 (germline): LGHNA, YSLEER. The CDR3 runs 15 residues. Here the CDR3 DNA reads TGCGCCAGCAGCCAAGACAGGGTCAGAGTAGAGACCCAGTACTTC. The encoded protein is CASSQDRVRVETQYF.

V is TRBV3-1 (or the pseudogene TRBV3-2) and J is TRBJ1-4, with D perhaps TRBD1 (5 bases). V was shortened by 6 bases and J by 4 bases, with 12 bases between the two germline ends. The CDR3 sequence is 14 residues long. In germline, CDR1 is LGHDT, CDR2 YNNKEL (reference sequence). Written as DNA, the CDR3 is TGTGCCAGCAGTCGACAGTCCTTTAATGAAAAACTGTTTTTT. Its protein is CASSRQSFNEKLFF.

The chain links TRBV30 to TRBJ1-3; D gene ambiguous. CDR1 GTSNPN and CDR2 SVGIG come from the germline V gene (reference sequence). Trimming took 0 bases from V and 4 from J, leaving 13 bases between them. This CDR3 contains 15 residues. CDR3 in amino acids: CAWSVGHRTGNTIYF. The CDR3, as DNA: TGTGCCTGGAGTGTAGGGCACCGAACGGGAAACACCATATATTTT.

The V and J genes are TRBV28 and TRBJ1-5; TRBD1 matches 7 bases. CDR1 and CDR2 (germline): MDHEN, SYDVKM. Trimming removed 6 bases from V and 5 bases from J; junction bases left unmatched: 4. The CDR3 sequence is 13 residues long. The chain's CDR3 is CASSRQGDQPQHF. Here the CDR3 DNA reads TGTGCCAGCAGCCGACAGGGCGATCAGCCCCAGCATTTT. The variable domain in full, completed from reference TRBV28 and TRBJ1-5, reads DVKVTQSSRYLVKRTGEKVFLECVQDMDHENMFWYRQDPGLGLRLIYFSYDVKMKEKGDIPEGYSVSREKKERFSLILESASTNQTSMYLCASSRQGDQPQHFGDGTRLSIL.

This chain joins TRBV30 and TRBJ1-2; D is unclear. This CDR3 is 19 amino acids long. In germline, CDR1 is GTSNPN, CDR2 SVGIG (reference sequence). Trimming removed 3 bases from V and 0 bases from J, with 26 bases in between. CDR3 amino acids: CAWRVQDLVTLTTNYGYTF. The CDR3 nucleotides are TGTGCCTGGAGGGTCCAGGACTTGGTTACCTTAACCACTAACTATGGCTACACCTTC. The full variable domain, its missing parts supplied by reference TRBV30 and TRBJ1-2, is SQTIHQWPATLVQPVGSPLSLECTVEGTSNPNLYWYRQAAGRGLQLLFYSVGIGQISSEVPQNLSASRPQDRQFILSSKKLLLSDSGFYLCAWRVQDLVTLTTNYGYTFGSGTRLTVV.

The chain carries TRBV5-4 and TRBJ1-1; D might be TRBD1 (5 bases). The CDR3 totals 16 residues. The V gene's germline CDR1 is SGHNT and CDR2 YYREEE (reference sequence). V lost 0 bases, J lost 3 bases, and 15 bases lay in between. The CDR3 region has the DNA TGTGCCAGCAGCTTGGGTATTTCGACAGTTGACACTGAAGCTTTCTTT. Its protein is CASSLGISTVDTEAFF.

This sequence joins TRBV27 and TRBJ2-1, with D possibly being TRBD1 (6 bases). CDR3 size: 15 residues. CDR1 is MNHEY, CDR2 SMNVEV, per germline (reference sequence). V was cut by 2 bases and J by 6 bases, with 14 bases left in between. The CDR3 bases are TGTGCCAGCAGTTTAAGGCAGGGGTTCCGCAATGAGCAGTTCTTC. It specifies CASSLRQGFRNEQFF.

The chain uses TRBV15 and TRBJ2-3, with D perhaps matching TRBD2 (6 bases). The V end was cut by 6 bases, the J end by 4 bases, with 11 bases between. Germline V gives CDR1 LNHNV, CDR2 YYDKDF (reference sequence). The CDR3 is 13 residues long. The CDR3 sequence: CATRGPGADTQYF. Here the CDR3 DNA reads TGTGCCACCAGGGGTCCGGGGGCAGATACGCAGTATTTT.

This clone occurred once. The chain carries TRBV7-3 and TRBJ2-5; perhaps TRBD1 as D (5 bases). Between the trimmed V and J ends, which lost 5 bases and 5 bases, there was a span of 15 bases. This CDR3 is 14 amino acids long. Germline V lookup: CDR1 SGHTA, CDR2 FQGTGA. CDR3 sequence: CASSPGAGRETQYF. The CDR3 DNA is TGTGCCAGCAGCCCCGGAGCAGGGCGGGAGACCCAGTACTTC.

This chain connects TRBV6-2 or TRBV6-3 to TRBJ2-7, with 7 bases lining up with TRBD2. The length of the CDR3 is 12 residues. Per the germline V gene, CDR1 is MNHEY and CDR2 is SVGEGT. V was clipped by 5 bases and J by 6 bases; unmatched bases: 4. For the CDR3, the DNA is TGTGCCAGCAGTCCCACGGGGGGCGAGCAGTACTTC. Its protein product is CASSPTGGEQYF.

The chain links TRBV12-3 or TRBV12-4 to TRBJ1-5, with TRBD1 as a possible D gene (5 bases). This CDR3 contains 13 residues. Trimming removed 2 bases from V and 4 bases from J, with 6 bases in between. The CDR3 is CASSLNRNQPQHF. The CDR3 DNA reads as TGTGCCAGCAGTTTAAACAGGAATCAGCCCCAGCATTTT.

The gene calls are TRBV15 and TRBJ2-5, with TRBD2 matching 8 bases. Germline loops: CDR1 LNHNV, CDR2 YYDKDF (reference sequence). The CDR3 consists of 17 residues. V shed 1 base and J 3 bases; nucleotides not matched to a gene: 10. CDR3 bases: TGTGCCACCAGCAGAGGGGGTTTAGCGGGGCTAAAAGAGACCCAGTACTTC. Its protein product is CATSRGGLAGLKETQYF.

V and J are TRBV9 and TRBJ2-2, with TRBD1 matching 7 bases. Germline V CDR1 and CDR2: SGDLS, YYNGEE. The CDR3 is 15 residues long. V dropped 1 base and J dropped 5; count of bases not matched to a gene: 5. CDR3 protein: CASSVLGGETGELFF. The CDR3 DNA reads TGTGCCAGCAGCGTATTAGGGGGCGAAACCGGGGAGCTGTTTTTT.

The rearrangement joins TRBV21-1 to TRBJ2-2; the D call in the table, TRBD2, was not verified against the DNA. TRBV21-1 is recorded as a pseudogene. The CDR3 length is 15 residues. The CDR3 spells CASSTEGANTGELFF. The CDR3 DNA reads as TGTGCCAGCAGCACCGAGGGCGCGAACACCGGGGAGCTGTTTTTT.

The chain employs TRBV2 and TRBJ2-7, with D perhaps being TRBD1 or TRBD2 (5 bases each). The CDR3 is 15 amino acids. CDR1 is SNHLY and CDR2 is FYNNEI in the germline V gene. Trimming pared 1 base from V and 0 bases from J, leaving 10 bases between. The DNA for the CDR3 is TGTGCCAGCAGTGAAGTGGCAGGGACCTCCTACGAGCAGTACTTC. Encoded protein: CASSEVAGTSYEQYF.

The chain has TRBV30 and TRBJ1-1; D uncertain. Germline V gives CDR1 GTSNPN, CDR2 SVGIG (reference sequence). The CDR3 contains 12 residues. V gave up 3 bases and J gave up 3 bases, with 8 bases separating them. Written as DNA, the CDR3 is TGTGCCTGGAGCGGGCCGTACACTGAAGCTTTCTTT. This codes for CAWSGPYTEAFF.

This chain uses TRBV10-3 with TRBJ2-7, with a tentative D call TRBD1 (6 bases). Germline CDR1 reads ENHRY; CDR2 reads SYGVKD. The V end lost 6 bases, the J end lost 0 bases, and 9 bases lay between the germline ends. This CDR3 has 13 amino acids. The CDR3 here is CAISLDSSYEQYF. The CDR3 bases are TGTGCCATCAGCTTGGACAGCTCCTACGAGCAGTACTTC.